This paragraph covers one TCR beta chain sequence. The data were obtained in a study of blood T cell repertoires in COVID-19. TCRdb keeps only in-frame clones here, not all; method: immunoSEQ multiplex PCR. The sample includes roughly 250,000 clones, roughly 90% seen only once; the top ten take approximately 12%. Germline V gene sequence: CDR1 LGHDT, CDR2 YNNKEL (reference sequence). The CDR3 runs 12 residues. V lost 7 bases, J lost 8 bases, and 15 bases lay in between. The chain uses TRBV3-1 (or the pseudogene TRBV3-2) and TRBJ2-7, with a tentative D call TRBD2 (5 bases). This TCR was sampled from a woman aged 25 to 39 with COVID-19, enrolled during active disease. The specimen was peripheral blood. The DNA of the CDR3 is TGTGCCAGCAACCTCGCGGGTAGCCAGCAGTACTTC. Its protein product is CASNLAGSQQYF.